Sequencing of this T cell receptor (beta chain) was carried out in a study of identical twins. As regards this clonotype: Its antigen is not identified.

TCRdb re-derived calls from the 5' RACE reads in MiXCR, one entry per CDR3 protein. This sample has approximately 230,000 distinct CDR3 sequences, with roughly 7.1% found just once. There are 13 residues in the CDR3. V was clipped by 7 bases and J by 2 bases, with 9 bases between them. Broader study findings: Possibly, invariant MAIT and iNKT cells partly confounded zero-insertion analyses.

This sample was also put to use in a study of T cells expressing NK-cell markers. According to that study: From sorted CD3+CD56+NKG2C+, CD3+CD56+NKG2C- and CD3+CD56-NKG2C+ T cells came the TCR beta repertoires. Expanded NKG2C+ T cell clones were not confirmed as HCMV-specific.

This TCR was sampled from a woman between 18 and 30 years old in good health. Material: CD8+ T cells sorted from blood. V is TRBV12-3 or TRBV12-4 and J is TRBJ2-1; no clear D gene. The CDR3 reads CASISDTYNEQFF. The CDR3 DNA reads TGTGCCAGCATCAGCGATACCTACAATGAGCAGTTCTTC.